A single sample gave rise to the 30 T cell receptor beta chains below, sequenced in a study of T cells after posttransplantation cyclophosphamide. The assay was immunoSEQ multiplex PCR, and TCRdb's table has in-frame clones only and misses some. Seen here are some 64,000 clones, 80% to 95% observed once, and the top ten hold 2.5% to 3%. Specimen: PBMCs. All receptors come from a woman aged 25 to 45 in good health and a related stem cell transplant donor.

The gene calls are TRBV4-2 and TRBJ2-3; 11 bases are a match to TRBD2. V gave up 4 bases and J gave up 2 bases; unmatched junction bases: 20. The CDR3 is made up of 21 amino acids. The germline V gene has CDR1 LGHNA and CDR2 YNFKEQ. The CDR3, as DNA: TGTGCCAGCAGCCGATCTCTTCCGGGACTAGCGGTAAAAACCCTCACAGATACGCAGTATTTT. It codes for CASSRSLPGLAVKTLTDTQYF.

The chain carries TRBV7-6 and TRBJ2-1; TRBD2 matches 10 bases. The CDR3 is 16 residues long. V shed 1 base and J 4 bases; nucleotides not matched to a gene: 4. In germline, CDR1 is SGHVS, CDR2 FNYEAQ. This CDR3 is CASSLGASGGYNEQFF. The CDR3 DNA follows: TGTGCCAGCAGCTTAGGGGCTAGCGGGGGATACAATGAGCAGTTCTTC.

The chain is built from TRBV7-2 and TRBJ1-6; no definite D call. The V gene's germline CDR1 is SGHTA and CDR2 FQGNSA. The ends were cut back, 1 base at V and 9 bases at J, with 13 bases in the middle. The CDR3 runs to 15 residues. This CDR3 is CASSLGAQGGSPLHF. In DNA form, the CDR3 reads TGTGCCAGCAGCTTAGGTGCACAAGGCGGTTCACCCCTCCACTTT.

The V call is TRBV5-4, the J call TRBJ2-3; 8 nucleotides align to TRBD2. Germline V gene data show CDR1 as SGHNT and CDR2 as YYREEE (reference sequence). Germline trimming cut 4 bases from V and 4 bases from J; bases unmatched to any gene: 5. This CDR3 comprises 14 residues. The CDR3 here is CASSPRGGADTQYF. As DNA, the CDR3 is TGTGCCAGCAGCCCCCGGGGGGGCGCAGATACGCAGTATTTT.

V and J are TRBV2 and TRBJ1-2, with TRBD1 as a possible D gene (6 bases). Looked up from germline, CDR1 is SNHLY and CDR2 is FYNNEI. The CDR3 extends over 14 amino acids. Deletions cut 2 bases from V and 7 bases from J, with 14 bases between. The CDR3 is CASSERSQGFGYTF. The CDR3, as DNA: TGTGCCAGCAGTGAACGTTCACAGGGCTTTGGCTACACCTTC.

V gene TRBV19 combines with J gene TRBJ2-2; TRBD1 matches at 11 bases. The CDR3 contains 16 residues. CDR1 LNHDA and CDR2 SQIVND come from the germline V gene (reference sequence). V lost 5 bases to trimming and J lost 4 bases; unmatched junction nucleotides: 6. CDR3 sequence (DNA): TGTGCCAGTAGTGACGGACAGGGGGCGGGCACCGGGGAGCTGTTTTTT. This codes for CASSDGQGAGTGELFF.

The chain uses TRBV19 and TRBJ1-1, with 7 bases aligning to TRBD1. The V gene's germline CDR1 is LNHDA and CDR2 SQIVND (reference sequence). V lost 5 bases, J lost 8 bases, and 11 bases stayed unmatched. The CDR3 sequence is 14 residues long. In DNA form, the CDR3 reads TGTGCCAGTAGTTATCAGACAGGGATCCCCGAAGCTTTCTTT. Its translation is CASSYQTGIPEAFF.

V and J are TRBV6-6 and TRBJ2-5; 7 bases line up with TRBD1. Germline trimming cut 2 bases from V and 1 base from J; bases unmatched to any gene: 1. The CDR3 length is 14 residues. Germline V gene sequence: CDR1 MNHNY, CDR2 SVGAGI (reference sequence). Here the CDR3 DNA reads TGTGCCAGCAGTTACGGGGACAGCCAAGAGACCCAGTACTTC. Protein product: CASSYGDSQETQYF.

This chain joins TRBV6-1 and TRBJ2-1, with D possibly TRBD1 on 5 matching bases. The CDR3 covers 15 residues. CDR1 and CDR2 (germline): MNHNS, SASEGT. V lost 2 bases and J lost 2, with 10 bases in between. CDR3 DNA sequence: TGTGCCAGCAGTGAAAGGCAGGGCGCCTACAATGAGCAGTTCTTC. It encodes CASSERQGAYNEQFF.

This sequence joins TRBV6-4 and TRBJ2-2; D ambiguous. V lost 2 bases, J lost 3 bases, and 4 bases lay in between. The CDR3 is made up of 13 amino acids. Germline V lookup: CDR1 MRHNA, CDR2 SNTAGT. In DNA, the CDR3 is TGTGCCAGCAGTGACAGGGACACCGGGGAGCTGTTTTTT. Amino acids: CASSDRDTGELFF.

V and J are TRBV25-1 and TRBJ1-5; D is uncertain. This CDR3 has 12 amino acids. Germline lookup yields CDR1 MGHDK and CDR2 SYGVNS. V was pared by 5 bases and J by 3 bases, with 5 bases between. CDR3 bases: TGTGCCAGCAGTAGGGACAATCAGCCCCAGCATTTT. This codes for CASSRDNQPQHF.

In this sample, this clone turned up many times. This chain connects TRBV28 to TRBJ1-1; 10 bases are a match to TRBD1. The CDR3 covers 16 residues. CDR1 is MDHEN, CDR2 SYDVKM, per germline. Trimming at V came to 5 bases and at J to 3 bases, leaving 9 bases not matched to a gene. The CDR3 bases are TGTGCCAGCAGTCCCTTCGACAGGGGGCCAGACACTGAAGCTTTCTTT. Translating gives CASSPFDRGPDTEAFF.

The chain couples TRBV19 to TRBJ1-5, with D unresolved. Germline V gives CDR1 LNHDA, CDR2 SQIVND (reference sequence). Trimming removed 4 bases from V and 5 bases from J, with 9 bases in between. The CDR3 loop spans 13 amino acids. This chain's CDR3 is CASSRTVDQPQHF. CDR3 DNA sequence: TGTGCCAGTAGTAGGACGGTAGATCAGCCCCAGCATTTT.

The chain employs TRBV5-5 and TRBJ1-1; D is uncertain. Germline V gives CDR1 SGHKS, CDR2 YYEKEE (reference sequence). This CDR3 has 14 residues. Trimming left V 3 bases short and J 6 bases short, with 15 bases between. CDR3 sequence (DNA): TGTGCCAGCAGCTGGTCCAGTCGGCGGCCTGAAGCTTTCTTT. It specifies CASSWSSRRPEAFF.

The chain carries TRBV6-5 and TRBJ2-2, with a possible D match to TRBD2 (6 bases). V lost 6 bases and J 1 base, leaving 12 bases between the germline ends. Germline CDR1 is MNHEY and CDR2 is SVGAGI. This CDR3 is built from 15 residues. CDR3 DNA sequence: TGTGCCAGCAGGCAGTGGGGGGAGAACACCGGGGAGCTGTTTTTT. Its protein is CASRQWGENTGELFF.

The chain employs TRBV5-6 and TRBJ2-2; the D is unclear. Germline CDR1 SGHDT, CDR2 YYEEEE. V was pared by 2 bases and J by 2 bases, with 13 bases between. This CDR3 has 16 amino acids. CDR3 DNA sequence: TGTGCCAGCAGCTTCATTCAGGCGATTAACACCGGGGAGCTGTTTTTT. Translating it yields CASSFIQAINTGELFF.

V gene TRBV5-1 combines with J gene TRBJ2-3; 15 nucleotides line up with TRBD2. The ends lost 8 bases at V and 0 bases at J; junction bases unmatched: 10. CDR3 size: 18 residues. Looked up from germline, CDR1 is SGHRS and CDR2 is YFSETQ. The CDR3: CASQLPGLAGGSTDTQYF. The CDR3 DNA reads TGCGCCAGTCAACTACCGGGACTAGCGGGGGGTAGCACAGATACGCAGTATTTT.

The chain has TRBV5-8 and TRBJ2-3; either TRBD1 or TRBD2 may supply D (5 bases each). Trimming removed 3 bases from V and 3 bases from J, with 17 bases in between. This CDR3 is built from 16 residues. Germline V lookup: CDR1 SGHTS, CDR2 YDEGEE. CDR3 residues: CASSWGTVIWTDTQYF. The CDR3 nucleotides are TGTGCCAGCAGCTGGGGGACGGTGATATGGACAGATACGCAGTATTTT.

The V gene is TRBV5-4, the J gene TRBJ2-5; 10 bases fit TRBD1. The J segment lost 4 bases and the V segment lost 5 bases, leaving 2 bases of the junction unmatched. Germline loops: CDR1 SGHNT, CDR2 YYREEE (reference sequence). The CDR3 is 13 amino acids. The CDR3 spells CASRDRGTETQYF. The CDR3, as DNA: TGTGCCAGCAGGGACAGGGGGACAGAGACCCAGTACTTC.

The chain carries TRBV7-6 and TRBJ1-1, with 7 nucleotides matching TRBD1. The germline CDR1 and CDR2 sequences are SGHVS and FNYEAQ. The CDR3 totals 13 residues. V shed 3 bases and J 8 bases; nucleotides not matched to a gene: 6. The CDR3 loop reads CASSLSKGAEAFF. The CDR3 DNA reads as TGTGCCAGCAGCTTGTCCAAGGGGGCGGAAGCTTTCTTT.

The CDR3: CASSQVPGAEYEQYF. Written as DNA, the CDR3 is TGTGCCAGCAGCCAAGTTCCGGGGGCTGAATACGAGCAGTACTTC. The chain joins TRBV4-2 to TRBJ2-7; D may match TRBD1 or TRBD2 (6 bases each). The CDR3 loop spans 15 amino acids. Germline lookup yields CDR1 LGHNA and CDR2 YNFKEQ. V lost 1 base, J lost 4 bases, and 14 bases lay in between.

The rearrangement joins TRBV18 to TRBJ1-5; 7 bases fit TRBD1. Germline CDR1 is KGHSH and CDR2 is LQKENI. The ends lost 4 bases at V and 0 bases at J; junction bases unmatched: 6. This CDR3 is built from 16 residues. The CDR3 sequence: CASSQGTANSNQPQHF. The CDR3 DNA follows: TGTGCCAGCTCACAAGGGACAGCAAATAGCAATCAGCCCCAGCATTTT.

This CDR3 reads CASSPLGHGYTF. For the CDR3, the DNA is TGTGCCAGCTCACCCCTTGGGCATGGCTACACCTTC. This sequence joins TRBV18 and TRBJ1-2; the D is unclear. The V gene's germline CDR1 is KGHSH and CDR2 LQKENI. The CDR3 length is 12 residues. The ends were cut back, 3 bases at V and 6 bases at J, with 8 bases in the middle.

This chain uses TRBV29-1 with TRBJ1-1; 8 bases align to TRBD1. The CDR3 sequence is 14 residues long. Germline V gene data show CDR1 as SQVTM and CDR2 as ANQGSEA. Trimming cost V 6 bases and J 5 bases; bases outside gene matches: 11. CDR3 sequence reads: CSVRGQKRGTEAFF. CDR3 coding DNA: TGCAGCGTCAGGGGGCAGAAAAGAGGGACTGAAGCTTTCTTT. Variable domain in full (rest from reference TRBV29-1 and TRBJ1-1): SAVISQKPSRDICQRGTSLTIQCQVDSQVTMMFWYRQQPGQSLTLIATANQGSEATYESGFVIDKFPISRPNLTFSTLTVSNMSPEDSSIYLCSVRGQKRGTEAFFGQGTRLTVV.

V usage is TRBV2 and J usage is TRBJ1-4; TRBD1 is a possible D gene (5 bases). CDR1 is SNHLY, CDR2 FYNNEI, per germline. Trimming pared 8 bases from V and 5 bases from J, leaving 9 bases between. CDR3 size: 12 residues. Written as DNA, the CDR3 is TGTGCCAGCGGGACCTTAAATGAAAAACTGTTTTTT. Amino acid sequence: CASGTLNEKLFF.

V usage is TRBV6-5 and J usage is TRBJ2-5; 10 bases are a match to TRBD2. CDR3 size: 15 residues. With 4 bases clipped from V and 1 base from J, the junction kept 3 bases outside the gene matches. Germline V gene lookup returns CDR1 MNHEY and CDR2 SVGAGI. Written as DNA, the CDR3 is TGTGCCAGCAGTTTGAAGCGGGGGGGCCAAGAGACCCAGTACTTC. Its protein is CASSLKRGGQETQYF.

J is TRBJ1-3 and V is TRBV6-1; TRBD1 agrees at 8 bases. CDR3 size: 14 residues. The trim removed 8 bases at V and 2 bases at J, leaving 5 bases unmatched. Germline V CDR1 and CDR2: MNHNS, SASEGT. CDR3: CASYTGGAGNTIYF. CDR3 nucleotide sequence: TGTGCCAGCTATACAGGGGGAGCTGGAAACACCATATATTTT.

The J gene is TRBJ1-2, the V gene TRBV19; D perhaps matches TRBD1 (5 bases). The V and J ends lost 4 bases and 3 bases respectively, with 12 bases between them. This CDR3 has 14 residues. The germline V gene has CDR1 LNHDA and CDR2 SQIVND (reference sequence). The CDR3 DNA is TGTGCCAGTAGTACTTGGGACCGAGACTATGGCTACACCTTC. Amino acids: CASSTWDRDYGYTF.

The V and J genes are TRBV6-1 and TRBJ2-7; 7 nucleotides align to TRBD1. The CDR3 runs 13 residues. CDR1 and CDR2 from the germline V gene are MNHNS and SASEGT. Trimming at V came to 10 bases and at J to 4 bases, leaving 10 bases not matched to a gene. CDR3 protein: CATVPGQYYEQYF. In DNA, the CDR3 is TGTGCCACCGTACCGGGACAGTATTACGAGCAGTACTTC.

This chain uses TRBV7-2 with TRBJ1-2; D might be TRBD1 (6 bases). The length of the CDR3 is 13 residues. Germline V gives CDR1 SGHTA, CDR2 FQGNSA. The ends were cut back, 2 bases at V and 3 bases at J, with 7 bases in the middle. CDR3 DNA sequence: TGTGCCAGCAGCTTAAGGACAGACTATGGCTACACCTTC. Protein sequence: CASSLRTDYGYTF.